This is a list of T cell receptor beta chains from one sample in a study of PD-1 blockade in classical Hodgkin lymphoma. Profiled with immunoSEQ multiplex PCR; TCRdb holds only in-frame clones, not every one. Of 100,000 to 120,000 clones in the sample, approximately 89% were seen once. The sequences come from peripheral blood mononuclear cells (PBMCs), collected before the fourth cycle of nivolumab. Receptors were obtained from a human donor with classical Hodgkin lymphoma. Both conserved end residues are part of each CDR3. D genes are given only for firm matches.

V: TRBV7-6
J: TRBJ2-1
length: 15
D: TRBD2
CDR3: CASSLGLAGGYEQFF
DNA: TGTGCCAGCAGCTTAGGGCTAGCGGGGGGGTATGAGCAGTTCTTC

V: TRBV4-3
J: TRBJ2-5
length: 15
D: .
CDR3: CASSQDLATGETQYF
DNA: TGCGCCAGCAGCCAAGATTTGGCCACCGGGGAGACCCAGTACTTC

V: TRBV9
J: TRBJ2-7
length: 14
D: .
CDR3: CASSAMSGSYEQYF
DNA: TGTGCCAGCAGCGCCATGAGCGGGTCCTACGAGCAGTACTTC

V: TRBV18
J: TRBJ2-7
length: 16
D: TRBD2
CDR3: CASSPGLAVSSYEQYF
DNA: TGTGCCAGCTCACCGGGACTAGCGGTTAGCTCCTACGAGCAGTACTTC

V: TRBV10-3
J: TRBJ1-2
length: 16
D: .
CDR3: CAISETSRIQGGGYTF
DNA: TGTGCCATCAGTGAGACGAGCCGCATCCAGGGAGGCGGCTACACCTTC

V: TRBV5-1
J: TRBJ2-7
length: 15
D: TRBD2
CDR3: CASSEGLAGAYEQYF
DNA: TGCGCCAGCAGCGAGGGACTAGCGGGAGCCTACGAGCAGTACTTC

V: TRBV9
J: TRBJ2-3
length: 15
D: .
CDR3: CASSVGGLGTDTQYF
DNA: TGTGCCAGCAGCGTAGGGGGACTGGGGACAGATACGCAGTATTTT

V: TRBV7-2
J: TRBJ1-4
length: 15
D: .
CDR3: CASSLQGSHNEKLFF
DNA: TGTGCCAGCAGCTTACAGGGAAGTCACAATGAAAAACTGTTTTTT

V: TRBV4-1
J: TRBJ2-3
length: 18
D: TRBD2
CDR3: CASSQVGREPPGTNTQYF
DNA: TGCGCCAGCAGCCAAGTTGGGCGGGAGCCTCCCGGCACGAATACGCAGTATTTT

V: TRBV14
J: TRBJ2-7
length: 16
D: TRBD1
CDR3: CASSQRTGPDLDEQYF
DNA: TGTGCCAGCAGCCAACGGACAGGGCCCGACCTTGACGAGCAGTACTTC

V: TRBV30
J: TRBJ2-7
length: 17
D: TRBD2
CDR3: CAWSVRTFGGRTEEQYF
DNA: TGTGCCTGGAGTGTTAGGACTTTCGGCGGGAGGACCGAGGAGCAGTACTTC

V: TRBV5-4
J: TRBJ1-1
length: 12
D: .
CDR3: CASSLFRAEAFF
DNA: TGTGCCAGCAGCTTGTTTAGGGCTGAAGCTTTCTTT

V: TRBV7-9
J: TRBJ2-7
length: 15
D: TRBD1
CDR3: CASSLTGTGYHEQYF
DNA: TGTGCCAGCAGCTTGACCGGGACAGGGTACCACGAGCAGTACTTC

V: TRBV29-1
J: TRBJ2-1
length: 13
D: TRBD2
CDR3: CSVSGLAGNEQFF
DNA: TGCAGCGTAAGCGGACTAGCGGGAAATGAGCAGTTCTTC

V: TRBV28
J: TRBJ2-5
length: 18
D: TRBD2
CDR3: CASSSGTSGRWTQETQYF
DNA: TGTGCCAGCAGTTCGGGGACTAGCGGGAGGTGGACCCAAGAGACCCAGTACTTC